Presented here are 10 T cell receptor beta chains from one specimen sequenced in a study of shared clonotypes between healthy human individuals. Some clones are missing from TCRdb's copy, which holds only in-frame ones; the method was immunoSEQ multiplex PCR. The sample includes 1 million to 1.3 million clones, about 80% of them seen just once. Material for sequencing was memory CD4+ T cells from PBMCs. Subset denoted: CD45RA-negative fraction. The receptors come from a man younger than 35 in good health. Some clones in this sample may be carry-over from other donors' samples.

This clone has just a few counts. The rearrangement joins TRBV9 to TRBJ2-3; TRBD2 matches 9 bases. The CDR3 spans 16 residues. Germline V lookup: CDR1 SGDLS, CDR2 YYNGEE. Unmatched junction bases numbered 11, after V lost 5 bases and J lost 4 bases. The CDR3 DNA is TGTGCCAGCAGTAGAGCGGTAGCGGGAGATGCAGATACGCAGTATTTT. This translates into CASSRAVAGDADTQYF. The whole variable domain, filled in from reference TRBV9 and TRBJ2-3, reads DSGVTQTPKHLITATGQRVTLRCSPRSGDLSVYWYQQSLDQGLQFLIQYYNGEERAKGNILERFSAQQFPDLHSELNLSSLELGDSALYFCASSRAVAGDADTQYFGPGTRLTVL.

The chain has TRBV27 and TRBJ2-1; no firm D call. The V and J ends lost 5 bases and 3 bases respectively, with 11 bases between them. Germline CDR1 is MNHEY and CDR2 is SMNVEV (reference sequence). This CDR3 has 14 amino acids. CDR3 protein: CASSPYDLYNEQFF. In DNA, the CDR3 is TGTGCCAGCAGTCCCTATGACCTCTACAATGAGCAGTTCTTC.

The chain is built from TRBV11-3 and TRBJ2-3; 8 nucleotides align to TRBD2. The V gene's germline CDR1 is SGHNT and CDR2 YENEEA. The CDR3 is made up of 15 amino acids. The V gene end was trimmed by 5 bases and the J gene end by 0 bases; junction bases not matched to a gene: 4. The CDR3 nucleotides are TGTGCCAGCAGCACGACTAGCGTTAGCACAGATACGCAGTATTTT. Translated, it gives CASSTTSVSTDTQYF.

Ten or more counts support this clone. This chain joins TRBV10-2 and TRBJ1-2, with TRBD1 as a possible D gene (6 bases). Germline V lookup: CDR1 WSHSY, CDR2 SAAADI. CDR3 length: 14 amino acids. V lost 2 bases to trimming and J lost 8 bases, with 15 bases between them. In DNA form, the CDR3 reads TGCGCCAGCAGTGAGCCCCCAGGGGCACGGGGCTACACCTTC. As protein: CASSEPPGARGYTF.

The chain links TRBV18 to TRBJ2-7, with D possibly being TRBD1 or TRBD2 (5 bases each). Trimming shortened V by 1 base and J by 6 bases, and 19 bases separated the two germline ends. CDR1 is KGHSH and CDR2 is LQKENI in the germline V gene. CDR3 size: 16 residues. For the CDR3, the DNA is TGTGCCAGCTCACCACGCGCCGGGACCTCCTGGGGCGAGCAGTACTTC. Its translation is CASSPRAGTSWGEQYF.

The V call is TRBV13, the J call TRBJ2-3, with 7 bases fitting TRBD2. With 3 bases clipped from V and 3 bases from J, the junction kept 6 bases outside the gene matches. Germline CDR1 is PRHDT and CDR2 is FYEKMQ (reference sequence). This CDR3 spans 15 amino acids. The CDR3: CASSFGGSMTDTQYF. Written as DNA, the CDR3 is TGTGCCAGCAGCTTTGGCGGGAGTATGACAGATACGCAGTATTTT. Together with reference TRBV13 and TRBJ2-3, the CDR3 gives the full variable domain: AAGVIQSPRHLIKEKRETATLKCYPIPRHDTVYWYQQGPGQDPQFLISFYEKMQSDKGSIPDRFSAQQFSDYHSELNMSSLELGDSALYFCASSFGGSMTDTQYFGPGTRLTVL.

This clone was recorded a few times. The rearrangement joins TRBV10-3 to TRBJ2-7; 8 nucleotides line up with TRBD2. Germline assignment: CDR1 ENHRY and CDR2 SYGVKD. The CDR3 length is 17 residues. V shed 6 bases and J 0 bases; nucleotides not matched to a gene: 13. Here the CDR3 DNA reads TGTGCCATCAGCGACGCGGGGGGCGGTTCCTCCTCCTACGAGCAGTACTTC. Residues: CAISDAGGGSSSYEQYF.

The V and J genes are TRBV28 and TRBJ2-7, with D perhaps TRBD1 (6 bases). The CDR3 has 15 amino acids. Germline V lookup: CDR1 MDHEN, CDR2 SYDVKM. Trimming pared 7 bases from V and 4 bases from J, leaving 20 bases between. The CDR3 bases are TGTGCCAGCATATCATCACTACAAGGGACATACGAGCAGTACTTC. It is translated as CASISSLQGTYEQYF.

This clone was counted many times. The sample has other DNA sequences that encode this CDR3 too. The chain uses TRBV5-1 and TRBJ1-5; D is possibly TRBD1 (6 bases). Trimming cost V 0 bases and J 2 bases, with 6 bases left between them. Per the germline V gene, CDR1 is SGHRS and CDR2 is YFSETQ. CDR3 length: 14 residues. CDR3 sequence reads: CASSLGTGNQPQHF. CDR3 sequence (DNA): TGCGCCAGCAGCTTGGGGACAGGCAATCAGCCCCAGCATTTT.

The chain links TRBV7-2 to TRBJ2-1; 7 nucleotides align to TRBD2. Germline CDR1 is SGHTA and CDR2 is FQGNSA. This CDR3 spans 16 amino acids. Trimming cost V 5 bases and J 6 bases; bases outside gene matches: 13. For the CDR3, the DNA is TGTGCCAGCAGCCCCTGGGGGGGGTTCTCGGGCAATGAGCAGTTCTTC. Protein sequence: CASSPWGGFSGNEQFF.